This TCR beta chain was identified in a study of identical twins. TCRdb itself ran the 5' RACE reads through MiXCR, one entry per CDR3 protein. This table holds approximately 410,000 distinct CDR3 sequences, about 18% found once. Germline V gene sequence: CDR1 DFQATT, CDR2 SNEGSKA (reference sequence). Trimming cost V 8 bases and J 5 bases; bases outside gene matches: 2. The length of the CDR3 is 10 residues. This clonotype turned up a few times. Specimen: naive T cells sorted from blood. This sequence originates from a man aged 50 to 60 in good health. This sequence joins TRBV20-1 and TRBJ1-2; 7 positions agree with TRBD1. The CDR3 region is CSPGGYGYTF. The DNA of the CDR3 is TGCAGTCCAGGGGGTTATGGCTACACCTTC.